This TCR beta chain was identified during a study of spatial heterogeneity in lung cancer. Study in general: Within raw reads, each unique TCR and UMI combination appeared on average more than ten times.

Study-wide points: How many expanded intratumoral alpha and beta TCRs were present tracked the tumor mutation count, which was a count of nonsynonymous mutations.

Germline lookup yields CDR1 SQVTM and CDR2 ANQGSEA. The CDR3 loop spans 13 amino acids. V lost 5 bases to trimming and J lost 1 base; unmatched junction nucleotides: 3. Relative to its sample, this clonotype is medium-sized. Its antigen is unidentified. Sample time point: sample taken at primary tumor resection. Samples were donated by 72 untreated early-stage non-small cell lung cancer patients. TCRdb reprocessed the 5' RACE reads with MiXCR, giving one entry per CDR3 protein. The sample has some 1,800 distinct CDR3 sequences, 4.6% seen once. The chain combines TRBV29-1 with TRBJ2-5; 8 bases map to TRBD2. This specimen was lung tumor tissue, taken at surgery. The sequence was collected from a male donor with early-stage non-small cell lung cancer. The CDR3 sequence: CSVLAGSQETQYF. The CDR3 DNA sequence: TGCAGCGTTTTAGCGGGGAGCCAAGAGACCCAGTACTTC.